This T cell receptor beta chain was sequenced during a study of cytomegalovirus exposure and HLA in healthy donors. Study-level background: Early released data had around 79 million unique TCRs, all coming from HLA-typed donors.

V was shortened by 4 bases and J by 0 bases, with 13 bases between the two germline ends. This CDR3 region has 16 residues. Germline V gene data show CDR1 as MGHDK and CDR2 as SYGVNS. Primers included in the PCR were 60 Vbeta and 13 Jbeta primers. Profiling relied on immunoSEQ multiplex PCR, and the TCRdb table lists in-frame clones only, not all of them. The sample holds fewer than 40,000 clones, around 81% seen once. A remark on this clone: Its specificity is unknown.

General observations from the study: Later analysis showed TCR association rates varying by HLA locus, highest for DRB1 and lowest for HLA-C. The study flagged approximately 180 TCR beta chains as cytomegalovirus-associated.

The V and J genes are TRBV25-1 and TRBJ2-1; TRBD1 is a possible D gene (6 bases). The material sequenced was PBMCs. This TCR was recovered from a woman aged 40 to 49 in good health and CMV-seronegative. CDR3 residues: CASSGQGISSYNEQFF. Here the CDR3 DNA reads TGTGCCAGCAGTGGCCAGGGGATTAGCTCCTACAATGAGCAGTTCTTC.